This entry features one TCR beta chain sequence. Its antigen remains unidentified. Between the trimmed V and J ends, which lost 2 bases and 0 bases, there was a span of 4 bases. Per the germline V gene, CDR1 is SNHLY and CDR2 is FYNNEI. There are 13 residues in the CDR3. This sample was included in a study of identifying expanded T cells in peripheral blood. Broader study findings: Differentially abundant clones: about 1.2 between replicates, approximately 16 at around 15 days, 19 at four. Variance in clone template counts between roughly two-week samples significantly increased with total template count across all healthy donors.

Using immunoSEQ multiplex PCR, the repertoire was profiled, and TCRdb retains in-frame clones only, with some absent. The sample carries about 97,000 clones, approximately 89% recorded once. No infections or other immune events were documented during collection. The clonotype was recovered from a person aged 18-70 years in good health. The chain recombines TRBV2 with TRBJ1-1; no firm D call. The source material was blood. Written as DNA, the CDR3 is TGTGCCAGCAGTGAATATCTGAACACTGAAGCTTTCTTT. Protein product: CASSEYLNTEAFF.